The clone carrying this T cell receptor beta chain came up many times. This entry belongs to a study of CD8+CD57+ T cells in acquired aplastic anemia. Looking at the study overall: Quantities of DNA derived from sorted CD4+ and CD8+ cells averaged roughly 3 ug.

Germline CDR1 WSHSY, CDR2 SAAADI. CDR3 length: 18 amino acids. Losses at the gene ends were 2 bases for V and 5 bases for J; bases not matched to a gene: 12. Genomic DNA was employed as the template in profiling TCR beta VDJ and CDR3. TCRdb called the reads again in MiXCR, with one record for every CDR3 protein. The table shows 62,000 or so distinct CDR3 sequences, with approximately 50% occurring only once. The rearrangement uses TRBV10-2 and TRBJ2-3; TRBD2 agrees at 11 bases. Sample: sorted CD4+, CD8+, or CD8+CD57+ T cells (not recorded which) from PBMCs. The receptor comes from a human donor in good health, serving as a control. The chain's CDR3 is CASSEIGSGRALGDTQYF. CDR3 in DNA: TGCGCCAGCAGTGAGATTGGTAGCGGGAGGGCCCTAGGAGATACGCAGTATTTT.